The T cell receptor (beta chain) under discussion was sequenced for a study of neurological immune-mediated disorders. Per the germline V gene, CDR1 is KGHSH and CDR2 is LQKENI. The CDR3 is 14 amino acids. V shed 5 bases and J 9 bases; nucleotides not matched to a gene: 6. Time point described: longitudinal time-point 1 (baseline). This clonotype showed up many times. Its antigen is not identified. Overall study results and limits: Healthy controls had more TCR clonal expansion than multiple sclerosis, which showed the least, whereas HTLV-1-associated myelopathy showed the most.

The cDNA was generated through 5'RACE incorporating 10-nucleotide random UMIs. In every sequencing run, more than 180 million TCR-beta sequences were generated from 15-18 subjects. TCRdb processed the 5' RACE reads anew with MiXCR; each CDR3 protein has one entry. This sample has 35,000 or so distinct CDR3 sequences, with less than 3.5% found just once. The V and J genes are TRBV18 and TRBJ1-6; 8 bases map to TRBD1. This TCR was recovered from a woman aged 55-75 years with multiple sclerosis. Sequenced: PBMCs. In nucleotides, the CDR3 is TGTGCCAGCTCATCGGACAGGGTGGGTTCACCCCTCCACTTT. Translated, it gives CASSSDRVGSPLHF.